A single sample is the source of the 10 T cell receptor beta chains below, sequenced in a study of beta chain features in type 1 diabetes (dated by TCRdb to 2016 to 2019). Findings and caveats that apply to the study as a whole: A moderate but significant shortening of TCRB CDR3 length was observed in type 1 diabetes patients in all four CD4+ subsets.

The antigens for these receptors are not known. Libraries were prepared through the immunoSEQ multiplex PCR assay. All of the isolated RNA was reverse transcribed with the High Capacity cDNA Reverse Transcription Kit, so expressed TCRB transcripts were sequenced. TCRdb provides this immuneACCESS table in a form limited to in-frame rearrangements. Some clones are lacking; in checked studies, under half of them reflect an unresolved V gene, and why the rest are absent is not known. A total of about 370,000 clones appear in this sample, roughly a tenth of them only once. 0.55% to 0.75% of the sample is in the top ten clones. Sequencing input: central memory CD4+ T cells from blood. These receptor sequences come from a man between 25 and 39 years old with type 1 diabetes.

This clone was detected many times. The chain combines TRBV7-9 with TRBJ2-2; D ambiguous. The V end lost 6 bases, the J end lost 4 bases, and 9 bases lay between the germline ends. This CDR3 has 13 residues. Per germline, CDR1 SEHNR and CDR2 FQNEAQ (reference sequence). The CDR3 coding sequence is TGTGCCAGCAGATTTACTGGCACCGGGGAGCTGTTTTTT. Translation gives CASRFTGTGELFF.

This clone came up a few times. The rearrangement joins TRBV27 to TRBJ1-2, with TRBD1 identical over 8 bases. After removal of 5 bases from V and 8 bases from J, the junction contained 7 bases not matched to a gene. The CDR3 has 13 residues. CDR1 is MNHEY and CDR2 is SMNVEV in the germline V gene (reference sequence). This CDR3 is CASSTDHRGGYTF. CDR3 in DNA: TGTGCCAGCAGTACCGATCACAGGGGGGGCTACACCTTC.

Here the CDR3 DNA reads TGTGCCAGCAGTTTAGGAGGGGGCCTCACGACCCAGTACTTC. It specifies CASSLGGGLTTQYF. The J gene is TRBJ2-5, the V gene TRBV27; a possible D gene is TRBD1 (7 bases). V was trimmed by 2 bases and J by 7 bases, leaving 14 bases between them. The CDR3 loop spans 14 amino acids. Germline CDR1 MNHEY, CDR2 SMNVEV (reference sequence).

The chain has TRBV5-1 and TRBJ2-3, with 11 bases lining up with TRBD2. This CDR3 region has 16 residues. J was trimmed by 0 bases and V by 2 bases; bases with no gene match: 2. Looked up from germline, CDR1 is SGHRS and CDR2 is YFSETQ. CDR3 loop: CASSLVAGGSTDTQYF. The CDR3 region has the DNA TGCGCCAGCAGCTTAGTAGCGGGAGGGAGCACAGATACGCAGTATTTT.

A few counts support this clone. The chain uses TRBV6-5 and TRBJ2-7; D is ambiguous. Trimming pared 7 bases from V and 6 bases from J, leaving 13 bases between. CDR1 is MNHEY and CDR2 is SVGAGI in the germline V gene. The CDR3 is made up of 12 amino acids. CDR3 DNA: TGTGCCAGCACCTCTCCGCCGGCCGAGCAGTACTTC. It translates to CASTSPPAEQYF.

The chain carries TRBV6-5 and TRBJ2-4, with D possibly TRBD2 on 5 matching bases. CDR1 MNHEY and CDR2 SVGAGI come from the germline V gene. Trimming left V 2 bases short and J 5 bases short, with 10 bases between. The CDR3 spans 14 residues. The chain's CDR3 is CASSYDRTQNIQYF. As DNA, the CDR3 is TGTGCCAGCAGTTACGACCGGACTCAAAACATTCAGTACTTC.

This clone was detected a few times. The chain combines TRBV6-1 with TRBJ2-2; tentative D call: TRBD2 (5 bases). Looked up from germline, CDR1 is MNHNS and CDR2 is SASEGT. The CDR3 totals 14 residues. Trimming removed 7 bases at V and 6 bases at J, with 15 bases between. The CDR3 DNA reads TGTGCCAGCAAGGAGCGGCCGACTCCCGGGGAGCTGTTTTTT. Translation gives CASKERPTPGELFF.

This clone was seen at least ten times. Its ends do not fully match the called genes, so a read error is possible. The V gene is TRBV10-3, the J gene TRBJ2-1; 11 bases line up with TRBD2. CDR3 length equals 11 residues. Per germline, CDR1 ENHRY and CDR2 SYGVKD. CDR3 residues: CAISELAGALF. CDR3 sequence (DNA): TGTGCCATCAGTGAACTAGCGGGAGCGCTCTTC.

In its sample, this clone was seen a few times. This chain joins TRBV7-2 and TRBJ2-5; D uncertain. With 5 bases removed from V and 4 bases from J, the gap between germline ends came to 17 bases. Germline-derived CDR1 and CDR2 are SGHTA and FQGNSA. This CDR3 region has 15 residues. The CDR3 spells CASSSSGAWGETQYF. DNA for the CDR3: TGTGCCAGCAGCAGTTCGGGCGCGTGGGGAGAGACCCAGTACTTC.

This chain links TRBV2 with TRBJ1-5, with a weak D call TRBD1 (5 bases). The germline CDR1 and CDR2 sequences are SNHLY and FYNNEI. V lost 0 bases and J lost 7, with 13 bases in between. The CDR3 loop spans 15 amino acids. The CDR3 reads CASSEARGGDQPQHF. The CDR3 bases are TGTGCCAGCAGTGAAGCGCGAGGAGGGGACCAGCCCCAGCATTTT.